The TCR beta chain under discussion was sequenced for a study of blood T cell repertoires in COVID-19. Turning to the study itself: Sites across the United States, Italy and Spain contributed samples from acute and convalescent COVID-19. Sources were T cells, B-cell-depleted T cells, or PBMCs; the material itself was cDNA or gDNA.

Followed over time, Seattle patients had been enrolled while infection was active. The CDR3 contains 14 residues. Per the germline V gene, CDR1 is LGHDT and CDR2 is YNNKEL (reference sequence). The V gene end was trimmed by 4 bases and the J gene end by 4 bases; junction bases not matched to a gene: 6. Original processing methods: Nucleated cell number was recorded as an estimate derived from reference gene primer amplification. The assay was immunoSEQ multiplex PCR, and TCRdb's table has in-frame clones only and misses some. The DNA was the basis for D and trimming; V, J and clone size are from that table. The sample lists some 290,000 clones, just under 90% occurring once.

Specimen: peripheral blood. The chain recombines TRBV3-1 (or the pseudogene TRBV3-2) with TRBJ1-2; 7 bases fit TRBD1. This clonotype originated in a woman aged 25 to 39 with COVID-19, enrolled during active disease. This CDR3 is CASSRDSTTYGYTF. The CDR3 DNA follows: TGTGCCAGCAGCCGGGACAGTACAACCTATGGCTACACCTTC.